The 16 T cell receptor beta chains reported below all come from one sample, sequenced in a study of cytomegalovirus exposure and HLA in healthy donors. Use of 60 Vbeta and 13 Jbeta primers characterized the PCR. Profiling relied on immunoSEQ multiplex PCR, and the TCRdb table lists in-frame clones only, not all of them. This sample carries 60,000 to 70,000 clones, about 65% of them seen once, and the ten largest clones take roughly 25%. The material sequenced was PBMCs. These receptors were collected from a man aged 45 to 65 in good health and CMV-seropositive.

The gene calls are TRBV30 and TRBJ2-3, with 12 bases fitting TRBD2. The germline CDR1 and CDR2 sequences are GTSNPN and SVGIG (reference sequence). The CDR3 contains 13 residues. Losses at the gene ends were 6 bases for V and 10 bases for J; bases not matched to a gene: 8. CDR3 sequence: CACPVLAGGPQYF. The CDR3 DNA reads TGTGCCTGTCCGGTACTAGCGGGAGGTCCGCAGTATTTT.

This clone was picked up a small number of times. This chain joins TRBV5-4 and TRBJ2-7; 10 bases align to TRBD2. The CDR3 is 14 residues long. J gave up 6 bases and V 5 bases, and 8 bases lay outside the gene matches. Germline loops: CDR1 SGHNT, CDR2 YYREEE (reference sequence). CDR3 loop: CASRAGLASAEQYF. The CDR3 coding sequence is TGTGCCAGCAGGGCGGGACTAGCGTCGGCCGAGCAGTACTTC.

The J gene is TRBJ1-2, the V gene TRBV6-5; no definite D call. The V end lost 4 bases, the J end lost 5 bases, and 14 bases lay between the germline ends. Germline lookup yields CDR1 MNHEY and CDR2 SVGAGI. The CDR3 is 14 amino acids. CDR3 bases: TGTGCCAGCAGTTTTTCAGGTTTATCTTATGGCTACACCTTC. Translating it yields CASSFSGLSYGYTF.

The V call is TRBV5-1, the J call TRBJ1-1, with D hard to call. The CDR3 contains 15 residues. In germline, CDR1 is SGHRS, CDR2 YFSETQ. The V and J ends lost 4 bases and 0 bases respectively, with 13 bases between them. The CDR3 region is CASSLAGGLNTEAFF. The CDR3 region has the DNA TGCGCCAGCAGCCTGGCTGGTGGGCTGAACACTGAAGCTTTCTTT.

This chain joins TRBV5-1 and TRBJ2-7; 11 bases fit TRBD1. CDR3 length: 18 residues. V lost 0 bases and J lost 5; bases outside the gene matches: 13. From germline, CDR1 is SGHRS and CDR2 YFSETQ. As DNA, the CDR3 is TGCGCCAGCAGCTTGGCCTTAGCTGGACAGGGGGCGCTCAACGAGCAGTACTTC. Its translation: CASSLALAGQGALNEQYF.

The chain joins TRBV2 to TRBJ2-7, with TRBD2 matching over 10 bases. Germline V gives CDR1 SNHLY, CDR2 FYNNEI. Trimming removed 7 bases from V and 0 bases from J; junction bases left unmatched: 6. The CDR3 extends over 15 amino acids. CDR3 region: CASMAASGGSYEQYF. DNA for the CDR3: TGTGCCAGCATGGCGGCTAGCGGGGGCTCCTACGAGCAGTACTTC.

The chain links TRBV18 to TRBJ2-4; TRBD1 aligns across 11 bases. J gave up 7 bases and V 0 bases, and 5 bases lay outside the gene matches. Germline values: CDR1 KGHSH, CDR2 LQKENI. This CDR3 region has 16 residues. The CDR3 coding sequence is TGTGCCAGCTCACCACCGACGCGGACAGGGGGCAACATTCAGTACTTC. Its translation: CASSPPTRTGGNIQYF.

The chain couples TRBV28 to TRBJ2-7, with D perhaps matching TRBD2 (6 bases). Germline values: CDR1 MDHEN, CDR2 SYDVKM. The CDR3 has 14 residues. V lost 7 bases and J lost 3, with 16 bases in between. In nucleotides, the CDR3 is TGTGCCAGCACCCAACGCGGCGGGATCTACGAGCAGTACTTC. Protein product: CASTQRGGIYEQYF.

The chain couples TRBV29-1 to TRBJ2-5; 9 bases are a match to TRBD2. CDR1 is SQVTM and CDR2 is ANQGSEA in the germline V gene. The CDR3 totals 13 residues. V was clipped by 7 bases and J by 5 bases; unmatched bases: 8. In DNA, the CDR3 is TGCAGCGCCGACGGGACTAGCTGGGAGACCCAGTACTTC. Amino acids: CSADGTSWETQYF.

The chain joins TRBV7-9 to TRBJ1-1; D uncertain. Germline lookup yields CDR1 SEHNR and CDR2 FQNEAQ (reference sequence). Trimming shortened V by 1 base and J by 1 base, and 10 bases separated the two germline ends. The CDR3 covers 15 residues. For the CDR3, the DNA is TGTGCCAGCAGCTTAGGCGCCAGACAGAACACTGAAGCTTTCTTT. Protein product: CASSLGARQNTEAFF.

Worth noting for this clone: This is likely an artifact of a read error, given a far larger clone one base away. The chain is built from TRBV5-1 and TRBJ1-1; TRBD1 might be the D (6 bases). From germline, CDR1 is SGHRS and CDR2 YFSETQ. The V end lost 4 bases, the J end lost 3 bases, and 13 bases lay between the germline ends. This CDR3 is built from 14 residues. CDR3: CASSPTRGYTEAFF. CDR3 sequence (DNA): TGCGCCAGCAGCCCCACCAGGGGTTACACTGAAGCTTTCTTT.

The chain has TRBV7-9 and TRBJ2-3; D is unresolved. Trimming stripped 4 bases from V and 4 bases from J, with 27 bases between. Germline values: CDR1 SEHNR, CDR2 FQNEAQ (reference sequence). There are 19 residues in the CDR3. The chain's CDR3 is CASSSTDPTMRAVSDTQYF. CDR3 coding DNA: TGTGCCAGCAGCTCGACCGACCCGACCATGCGCGCGGTATCAGATACGCAGTATTTT.

This clone has more than one count but fewer than ten. The gene calls are TRBV4-1 and TRBJ2-5; D is undetermined. Trimming took 0 bases from V and 6 from J, leaving 11 bases between them. The CDR3 has 14 residues. Germline loops: CDR1 MGHRA, CDR2 YSYEKL. CDR3 amino acids: CASSQELRLQTQYF. CDR3 in DNA: TGCGCCAGCAGCCAAGAACTTCGGTTGCAGACCCAGTACTTC.

This rearrangement joins TRBV5-6 to TRBJ2-2; 10 bases align to TRBD2. V was pared by 5 bases and J by 5 bases, with 18 bases of the junction left unmatched. The V gene's germline CDR1 is SGHDT and CDR2 YYEEEE. The CDR3 runs to 19 residues. This CDR3 is CASSSDRSLSGRVTGELFF. In DNA form, the CDR3 reads TGTGCCAGCAGTTCCGACAGGTCCCTCAGCGGGAGGGTGACCGGGGAGCTGTTTTTT.

J is TRBJ2-7 and V is TRBV27, with 8 bases aligning to TRBD2. The V gene end was trimmed by 8 bases and the J gene end by 0 bases; junction bases not matched to a gene: 18. The CDR3 contains 18 residues. The V gene's germline CDR1 is MNHEY and CDR2 SMNVEV (reference sequence). The CDR3 sequence: CASFGPSGPSPRSYEQYF. The CDR3 region has the DNA TGTGCCAGCTTTGGGCCTAGCGGGCCCTCCCCCCGCTCCTACGAGCAGTACTTC.

The chain has TRBV6-5 and TRBJ1-1; 9 bases line up with TRBD1. This CDR3 region has 13 residues. Germline CDR1 reads MNHEY; CDR2 reads SVGAGI. J gave up 12 bases and V 6 bases, and 11 bases lay outside the gene matches. CDR3 coding DNA: TGTGCCAGCAGCCCTGGGACAGGGCCCCGAACTTTCTTT. This sequence encodes CASSPGTGPRTFF.